A selection of T cell receptor beta chains follows, all from one sample in a study of T-cell memory formation after mild COVID-19. TCRdb called the 5' RACE reads again in MiXCR, with one record for every CDR3 protein. Among roughly 340,000 distinct CDR3 sequences listed, 15% to 20% were seen once. Sequences were obtained from PBMCs or a T cell subset sorted from them (not recorded which). These receptors all stem from a man younger than 35 who had mild COVID-19 (a few samples of this study predate the infection). Cell type and time point are not known. Both conserved end residues are part of each CDR3. The order of the fields is clone size, V gene, J gene, D gene, CDR3 length, CDR3 protein, CDR3 DNA. The D gene is left open where the match is weak. Clone sizes are given selectively: once, few, many, or a class where the clone is expanded.

clone size: NA; V gene: TRBV5-1; J gene: TRBJ1-1; D gene: NA; CDR3 length: 16; CDR3 protein: CASSLDASRYGTEAFF; CDR3 DNA: TGCGCCAGCAGCTTGGATGCGAGTCGGTATGGCACTGAAGCTTTCTTT
clone size: NA; V gene: TRBV7-2; J gene: TRBJ2-5; D gene: NA; CDR3 length: 15; CDR3 protein: CASSRRWGAQETQYF; CDR3 DNA: TGTGCCAGCAGCCGCCGTTGGGGGGCCCAAGAGACCCAGTACTTC
clone size: NA; V gene: TRBV20-1; J gene: TRBJ1-4; D gene: NA; CDR3 length: 13; CDR3 protein: CSARVQGSEKLFF; CDR3 DNA: TGCAGTGCTAGAGTACAGGGAAGTGAAAAACTGTTTTTT
clone size: NA; V gene: TRBV7-9; J gene: TRBJ1-1; D gene: NA; CDR3 length: 16; CDR3 protein: CASIPVEQVRNTESFF; CDR3 DNA: TGTGCCAGCATTCCCGTCGAACAGGTTAGAAACACTGAATCTTTCTTT
clone size: NA; V gene: TRBV19; J gene: TRBJ1-2; D gene: NA; CDR3 length: 12; CDR3 protein: CASNSGDYGYTF; CDR3 DNA: TGTGCCAGTAACTCAGGGGACTATGGCTACACCTTC
clone size: NA; V gene: TRBV12-3/TRBV12-4; J gene: TRBJ1-6; D gene: TRBD1; CDR3 length: 12; CDR3 protein: CARRDSNSPLHF; CDR3 DNA: TGTGCCAGGAGGGACAGCAATTCACCCCTCCACTTT
clone size: NA; V gene: TRBV5-1; J gene: TRBJ2-7; D gene: TRBD2; CDR3 length: 14; CDR3 protein: CASSPSRGAYEQYF; CDR3 DNA: TGCGCCAGCAGTCCATCGCGGGGGGCGTACGAGCAGTACTTC
clone size: few; V gene: TRBV7-2; J gene: TRBJ1-3; D gene: TRBD1; CDR3 length: 15; CDR3 protein: CASSSWTGTGNTIYF; CDR3 DNA: TGTGCCAGCAGCTCCTGGACAGGGACTGGAAACACCATATATTTT
clone size: many; V gene: TRBV7-7; J gene: TRBJ2-2; D gene: TRBD1; CDR3 length: 15; CDR3 protein: CASSLKTGVTGELFF; CDR3 DNA: TGTGCCAGCAGCTTAAAGACAGGGGTGACCGGGGAGCTGTTTTTT
clone size: NA; V gene: TRBV10-2; J gene: TRBJ1-2; D gene: NA; CDR3 length: 17; CDR3 protein: CASSGSSGPQNRYGYTF; CDR3 DNA: TGCGCCAGCTCAGGCAGCTCCGGACCCCAAAATCGCTATGGCTACACCTTC
clone size: many; V gene: TRBV29-1; J gene: TRBJ2-3; D gene: TRBD1; CDR3 length: 17; CDR3 protein: CSVLGDRGVPTTDTQYF; CDR3 DNA: TGCAGCGTCCTGGGGGACAGGGGGGTTCCCACCACAGATACGCAGTATTTT
clone size: NA; V gene: TRBV7-3; J gene: TRBJ2-2; D gene: NA; CDR3 length: 10; CDR3 protein: CASGDGELFF; CDR3 DNA: TGTGCCAGCGGGGACGGGGAGCTGTTTTTT
clone size: NA; V gene: TRBV2; J gene: TRBJ1-6; D gene: TRBD1; CDR3 length: 12; CDR3 protein: CAIDRGVSPLHF; CDR3 DNA: TGTGCCATAGACAGGGGGGTTTCACCCCTCCACTTT
clone size: NA; V gene: TRBV7-9; J gene: TRBJ1-4; D gene: NA; CDR3 length: 13; CDR3 protein: CASSVGPVEKLFF; CDR3 DNA: TGTGCCAGCAGCGTCGGCCCCGTAGAAAAACTGTTTTTT
clone size: few; V gene: TRBV18; J gene: TRBJ1-4; D gene: TRBD1; CDR3 length: 16; CDR3 protein: CASSPGLGQGREKLFF; CDR3 DNA: TGTGCCAGCTCACCTGGGCTCGGACAGGGCAGAGAAAAACTGTTTTTT
clone size: once; V gene: TRBV5-1; J gene: TRBJ2-4; D gene: TRBD1; CDR3 length: 15; CDR3 protein: CASSTTGGSVDIQYF; CDR3 DNA: TGCGCCAGCAGTACGACAGGGGGCTCTGTAGACATTCAGTACTTC
clone size: NA; V gene: TRBV9; J gene: TRBJ1-1; D gene: NA; CDR3 length: 13; CDR3 protein: CASSVREGSEAFF; CDR3 DNA: TGTGCCAGCAGCGTAAGAGAGGGTTCTGAAGCTTTCTTT
clone size: few; V gene: TRBV29-1; J gene: TRBJ2-1; D gene: TRBD1; CDR3 length: 14; CDR3 protein: CSSRDRGFDNEQFF; CDR3 DNA: TGCAGCTCACGGGACAGGGGGTTCGACAATGAGCAGTTCTTC
clone size: many; V gene: TRBV4-3; J gene: TRBJ1-2; D gene: NA; CDR3 length: 16; CDR3 protein: CASSQDTGSRIVGYTF; CDR3 DNA: TGCGCCAGCAGCCAAGATACGGGCAGTAGAATAGTCGGCTACACCTTC
clone size: NA; V gene: TRBV5-1; J gene: TRBJ1-2; D gene: NA; CDR3 length: 15; CDR3 protein: CASKRDGQPTFGYTF; CDR3 DNA: TGCGCCAGCAAAAGAGATGGGCAGCCCACGTTCGGCTACACCTTC
clone size: NA; V gene: TRBV27; J gene: TRBJ2-6; D gene: TRBD1; CDR3 length: 16; CDR3 protein: CASSFGQGAGANVLTF; CDR3 DNA: TGTGCCAGCAGTTTCGGACAGGGGGCTGGGGCCAACGTCCTGACTTTC
clone size: NA; V gene: TRBV11-2; J gene: TRBJ1-1; D gene: NA; CDR3 length: 15; CDR3 protein: CASSSYSNRDGEAFF; CDR3 DNA: TGTGCCAGCAGTTCTTACTCCAACAGGGACGGGGAAGCTTTCTTT
clone size: many; V gene: TRBV7-2; J gene: TRBJ2-3; D gene: NA; CDR3 length: 15; CDR3 protein: CASSSDSMGTDTQYF; CDR3 DNA: TGTGCCAGCAGCTCCGATAGCATGGGCACAGATACGCAGTATTTT
clone size: few; V gene: TRBV6-1; J gene: TRBJ2-5; D gene: TRBD2; CDR3 length: 15; CDR3 protein: CASSDGLAGSETQYF; CDR3 DNA: TGTGCCAGCAGTGATGGACTAGCGGGGAGCGAGACCCAGTACTTC
clone size: NA; V gene: TRBV5-1; J gene: TRBJ2-3; D gene: NA; CDR3 length: 13; CDR3 protein: CASSLPRGDTQYF; CDR3 DNA: TGCGCCAGCAGTTTACCGCGAGGGGATACGCAGTATTTT
clone size: few; V gene: TRBV29-1; J gene: TRBJ2-7; D gene: TRBD2; CDR3 length: 14; CDR3 protein: CSVEGLAGEYEQYF; CDR3 DNA: TGCAGCGTTGAAGGGCTAGCGGGGGAATACGAGCAGTACTTC
clone size: NA; V gene: TRBV7-6; J gene: TRBJ1-1; D gene: NA; CDR3 length: 14; CDR3 protein: CASRSVSGSTEAFF; CDR3 DNA: TGTGCCAGCAGATCCGTTTCAGGGAGCACTGAAGCTTTCTTT
clone size: few; V gene: TRBV29-1; J gene: TRBJ2-2; D gene: NA; CDR3 length: 12; CDR3 protein: CSVADSTRELFF; CDR3 DNA: TGCAGCGTCGCGGACAGTACGCGGGAGCTGTTTTTT
clone size: NA; V gene: TRBV5-6; J gene: TRBJ2-3; D gene: NA; CDR3 length: 15; CDR3 protein: CASSLIALVTDTQYF; CDR3 DNA: TGTGCCAGCAGCCTCATAGCGCTTGTAACAGATACGCAGTATTTT
clone size: NA; V gene: TRBV9; J gene: TRBJ1-1; D gene: TRBD1; CDR3 length: 15; CDR3 protein: CASSPTGRSSSEAFF; CDR3 DNA: TGTGCCAGCAGCCCGACAGGGCGCTCTAGCTCTGAAGCTTTCTTT
clone size: many; V gene: TRBV20-1; J gene: TRBJ1-2; D gene: NA; CDR3 length: 13; CDR3 protein: CSALKTGHRGYTF; CDR3 DNA: TGCAGTGCTCTAAAGACAGGTCACAGGGGCTACACCTTC
clone size: NA; V gene: TRBV6-6; J gene: TRBJ1-3; D gene: NA; CDR3 length: 16; CDR3 protein: CASSPTGLPAGNTIYF; CDR3 DNA: TGTGCCAGCAGTCCAACCGGACTACCAGCCGGAAACACCATATATTTT
clone size: NA; V gene: TRBV4-2; J gene: TRBJ2-1; D gene: NA; CDR3 length: 17; CDR3 protein: CASSQFGGGLLYNEQFF; CDR3 DNA: TGTGCCAGCAGCCAGTTCGGCGGGGGCCTCCTCTACAATGAGCAGTTCTTC
clone size: few; V gene: TRBV4-2; J gene: TRBJ2-3; D gene: NA; CDR3 length: 14; CDR3 protein: CASSQKGQPDTQYF; CDR3 DNA: TGTGCCAGCAGCCAGAAGGGACAACCCGATACGCAGTATTTT
clone size: NA; V gene: TRBV7-9; J gene: TRBJ1-5; D gene: NA; CDR3 length: 12; CDR3 protein: CASSSQDQPQHF; CDR3 DNA: TGTGCCAGCAGCTCACAGGATCAGCCCCAGCATTTT
clone size: NA; V gene: TRBV7-9; J gene: TRBJ2-1; D gene: TRBD2; CDR3 length: 15; CDR3 protein: CASSLLAGGVNEQFF; CDR3 DNA: TGTGCCAGCAGCTTACTAGCGGGGGGGGTCAATGAGCAGTTCTTC
clone size: few; V gene: TRBV10-3; J gene: TRBJ2-1; D gene: NA; CDR3 length: 14; CDR3 protein: CAISESITDNEQFF; CDR3 DNA: TGTGCCATCAGTGAGTCGATTACCGACAATGAGCAGTTCTTC
clone size: NA; V gene: TRBV9; J gene: TRBJ1-2; D gene: NA; CDR3 length: 17; CDR3 protein: CASSVARVQGLNYGYTF; CDR3 DNA: TGTGCCAGCAGCGTAGCAAGGGTTCAGGGTCTTAACTATGGCTACACCTTC
clone size: NA; V gene: TRBV7-9; J gene: TRBJ2-6; D gene: NA; CDR3 length: 17; CDR3 protein: CASSLSQGLVGANVLTF; CDR3 DNA: TGTGCCAGCAGCTTGTCCCAGGGCCTGGTTGGGGCCAACGTCCTGACTTTC
clone size: few; V gene: TRBV7-2; J gene: TRBJ2-5; D gene: TRBD2; CDR3 length: 15; CDR3 protein: CASTFRGGVRETQYF; CDR3 DNA: TGTGCCAGCACCTTTCGCGGGGGAGTCCGAGAGACCCAGTACTTC
clone size: many; V gene: TRBV9; J gene: TRBJ2-3; D gene: NA; CDR3 length: 12; CDR3 protein: CASSEGGDTQYF; CDR3 DNA: TGTGCCAGCAGCGAAGGAGGGGATACGCAGTATTTT
clone size: few; V gene: TRBV30; J gene: TRBJ2-7; D gene: NA; CDR3 length: 15; CDR3 protein: CAWSAVSWRSYEQYF; CDR3 DNA: TGTGCCTGGAGTGCAGTGTCGTGGCGGTCCTACGAGCAGTACTTC
clone size: few; V gene: TRBV7-3; J gene: TRBJ2-5; D gene: NA; CDR3 length: 15; CDR3 protein: CASSSQGGRQETQYF; CDR3 DNA: TGTGCCAGCAGCTCACAGGGAGGACGGCAAGAGACCCAGTACTTC
clone size: NA; V gene: TRBV12-3/TRBV12-4; J gene: TRBJ1-6; D gene: NA; CDR3 length: 14; CDR3 protein: CASSSQGFASPLHF; CDR3 DNA: TGTGCCAGCAGTTCGCAGGGTTTTGCTTCACCCCTCCACTTT
clone size: many; V gene: TRBV6-4; J gene: TRBJ2-1; D gene: NA; CDR3 length: 13; CDR3 protein: CASSPTSYNEQFF; CDR3 DNA: TGTGCCAGCAGTCCCACCTCCTACAATGAGCAGTTCTTC
clone size: many; V gene: TRBV12-3/TRBV12-4; J gene: TRBJ2-5; D gene: NA; CDR3 length: 14; CDR3 protein: CASSFGGDQETQYF; CDR3 DNA: TGTGCCAGCAGTTTCGGCGGGGACCAAGAGACCCAGTACTTC
clone size: NA; V gene: TRBV7-2; J gene: TRBJ2-2; D gene: NA; CDR3 length: 13; CDR3 protein: CASSFLRTGELFF; CDR3 DNA: TGTGCCAGCAGCTTTCTCAGGACCGGGGAGCTGTTTTTT
clone size: few; V gene: TRBV6-4; J gene: TRBJ1-1; D gene: NA; CDR3 length: 17; CDR3 protein: CASTPLGYRGGSTEAFF; CDR3 DNA: TGTGCCAGCACCCCCCTAGGATATAGGGGAGGTAGCACTGAAGCTTTCTTT
clone size: few; V gene: TRBV27; J gene: TRBJ2-1; D gene: NA; CDR3 length: 15; CDR3 protein: CASSLTGLANNEQFF; CDR3 DNA: TGTGCCAGCAGTTTAACGGGACTGGCGAACAATGAGCAGTTCTTC
clone size: NA; V gene: TRBV7-6; J gene: TRBJ2-5; D gene: TRBD2; CDR3 length: 15; CDR3 protein: CASSRIRGGAGTQYF; CDR3 DNA: TGTGCCAGCAGCCGGATTCGGGGGGGCGCCGGGACCCAGTACTTC
clone size: many; V gene: TRBV11-2; J gene: TRBJ2-3; D gene: NA; CDR3 length: 15; CDR3 protein: CASSQTGLSTDTQYF; CDR3 DNA: TGTGCCAGCAGCCAGACCGGGCTGAGCACAGATACGCAGTATTTT
clone size: few; V gene: TRBV2; J gene: TRBJ1-5; D gene: NA; CDR3 length: 14; CDR3 protein: CASSRHYSNQPQHF; CDR3 DNA: TGTGCCAGCAGTCGACATTATAGCAATCAGCCCCAGCATTTT
clone size: few; V gene: TRBV18; J gene: TRBJ2-5; D gene: TRBD1; CDR3 length: 13; CDR3 protein: CASSQDREETQYF; CDR3 DNA: TGTGCCAGCTCACAGGACAGGGAGGAGACCCAGTACTTC
clone size: few; V gene: TRBV20-1; J gene: TRBJ2-7; D gene: NA; CDR3 length: 15; CDR3 protein: CSARAPGLSSYEQYF; CDR3 DNA: TGCAGTGCTAGGGCCCCGGGGCTGAGCTCCTACGAGCAGTACTTC
clone size: few; V gene: TRBV5-1; J gene: TRBJ1-1; D gene: NA; CDR3 length: 14; CDR3 protein: CASSTGGMNTEAFF; CDR3 DNA: TGCGCCAGCAGCACTGGGGGGATGAACACTGAAGCTTTCTTT
clone size: NA; V gene: TRBV6-6; J gene: TRBJ1-1; D gene: NA; CDR3 length: 14; CDR3 protein: CASSTPGMNTEAFF; CDR3 DNA: TGTGCCAGCAGTACCCCAGGGATGAACACTGAAGCTTTCTTT
clone size: many; V gene: TRBV2; J gene: TRBJ2-2; D gene: TRBD1; CDR3 length: 15; CDR3 protein: CASSKVGQAPGELFF; CDR3 DNA: TGTGCCAGCAGCAAAGTGGGACAGGCCCCCGGGGAGCTGTTTTTT
clone size: many; V gene: TRBV5-1; J gene: TRBJ2-3; D gene: TRBD2; CDR3 length: 16; CDR3 protein: CASSLGASGVTDTQYF; CDR3 DNA: TGCGCCAGCAGCTTGGGGGCTAGCGGGGTCACAGATACGCAGTATTTT
clone size: NA; V gene: TRBV12-3/TRBV12-4; J gene: TRBJ1-2; D gene: TRBD1; CDR3 length: 14; CDR3 protein: CASSFQLGQGAGTF; CDR3 DNA: TGTGCCAGCAGTTTTCAACTGGGACAGGGGGCCGGCACCTTC